The 26 T cell receptor beta chains below all came from one sample that was sequenced in a study of OX40 agonist ivuxolimab in advanced cancers. The assay was immunoSEQ multiplex PCR, and TCRdb's table has in-frame clones only and misses some. The sample has about 100,000 clones, 90% seen once; the top ten hold under 0.4%. Sequenced here: CD4+ or CD8+ T cells sorted from blood, sampled in a trial of the OX40 agonist ivuxolimab. Receptors originate from an adult with an advanced solid tumor such as melanoma, head and neck, liver or kidney cancer.

The chain recombines TRBV11-2 with TRBJ2-7; tentatively, D is TRBD1 (6 bases). The CDR3 length is 13 residues. Trimming took off 7 bases at V and 0 bases at J, with 10 bases between the two ends. Germline V gene data show CDR1 as SGHAT and CDR2 as FQNNGV. The CDR3 bases are TGTGCCAGCAAGACAGGTAGCTCCTACGAGCAGTACTTC. Translating gives CASKTGSSYEQYF.

V usage is TRBV5-1 and J usage is TRBJ1-1; D remains ambiguous. This CDR3 has 12 amino acids. Trimming took off 0 bases at V and 3 bases at J, with 3 bases between the two ends. The germline V gene encodes CDR1 SGHRS and CDR2 YFSETQ. CDR3 region: CASSLGDTEAFF. CDR3 DNA: TGCGCCAGCAGCTTGGGTGACACTGAAGCTTTCTTT.

The chain uses TRBV29-1 and TRBJ2-5; the D gene is possibly TRBD1 (6 bases). CDR3 size: 14 residues. Germline V gives CDR1 SQVTM, CDR2 ANQGSEA. V lost 3 bases to trimming and J lost 7 bases, with 18 bases between them. CDR3 in DNA: TGCAGCGTTGATCAAGGGGGACCCGGATCGACCCAGTACTTC. Residues: CSVDQGGPGSTQYF.

V gene TRBV6-5 combines with J gene TRBJ2-7; 8 bases match TRBD2. The ends lost 6 bases at V and 0 bases at J; junction bases unmatched: 4. The germline CDR1 and CDR2 sequences are MNHEY and SVGAGI. This CDR3 spans 14 amino acids. The CDR3 DNA is TGTGCCAGCAGACTAGCGGAAAGCTCCTACGAGCAGTACTTC. Encoded protein: CASRLAESSYEQYF.

The CDR3 DNA sequence: TGTGCCAGCAGCTTTAGGGAGGCAGGTGGCGGGGAGACCCAGTACTTC. Translated, it gives CASSFREAGGGETQYF. The gene calls are TRBV7-9 and TRBJ2-5, with a possible D match to TRBD2 (6 bases). Trimming pared 3 bases from V and 5 bases from J, leaving 19 bases between. The CDR3 sequence is 16 residues long. Germline loops: CDR1 SEHNR, CDR2 FQNEAQ (reference sequence). The variable domain in full, completed from reference TRBV7-9 and TRBJ2-5, reads DTGVSQNPRHKITKRGQNVTFRCDPISEHNRLYWYRQTLGQGPEFLTYFQNEAQLEKSRLLSDRFSAERPKGSFSTLEIQRTEQGDSAMYLCASSFREAGGGETQYFGPGTRLLVL.

CDR3 protein: CASSLRLAGEGPNEQFF. The CDR3 region has the DNA TGTGCCAGCAGCCTAAGACTAGCGGGAGAGGGCCCCAATGAGCAGTTCTTC. J is TRBJ2-1 and V is TRBV4-2, with 12 bases aligning to TRBD2. The CDR3 contains 17 residues. V lost 4 bases, J lost 6 bases, and 10 bases stayed unmatched. Germline V gene data show CDR1 as LGHNA and CDR2 as YNFKEQ.

CDR3 sequence (DNA): TGTGCCAGCAGCCCCAGTTCCTTTTTCGGGGAGCTGTTTTTT. Translating gives CASSPSSFFGELFF. This chain links TRBV14 with TRBJ2-2; D call uncertain. The germline gives CDR1 SGHDN, CDR2 FVKESK. Trimming shortened V by 4 bases and J by 7 bases, and 13 bases separated the two germline ends. The CDR3 covers 14 residues. Full variable domain (outside the CDR3, taken from reference TRBV14 and TRBJ2-2): EAGVTQFPSHSVIEKGQTVTLRCDPISGHDNLYWYRRVMGKEIKFLLHFVKESKQDESGMPNNRFLAERTGGTYSTLKVQPAELEDSGVYFCASSPSSFFGELFFGEGSRLTVL.

The chain links TRBV27 to TRBJ1-5; possibly TRBD1 for D (6 bases). The germline V gene encodes CDR1 MNHEY and CDR2 SMNVEV (reference sequence). Trimming took off 5 bases at V and 0 bases at J, with 11 bases between the two ends. The CDR3 contains 15 residues. CDR3 DNA sequence: TGTGCCAGCAGTATGGACAGAGCTAGCAATCAGCCCCAGCATTTT. Its protein product is CASSMDRASNQPQHF.

The V and J genes are TRBV27 and TRBJ2-5; TRBD2 is a possible D gene (5 bases). Trimming removed 1 base from V and 1 base from J, with 13 bases in between. The CDR3 runs 16 residues. Germline CDR1 MNHEY, CDR2 SMNVEV (reference sequence). DNA for the CDR3: TGTGCCAGCAGTTTATACCGGGGAACCCGCCAAGAGACCCAGTACTTC. Protein sequence: CASSLYRGTRQETQYF.

The gene calls are TRBV4-2 and TRBJ2-5; 9 bases are a match to TRBD2. The J call may be wrong; the DNA end is better matched by TRBJ2-7. CDR3 size: 18 residues. The germline V gene has CDR1 LGHNA and CDR2 YNFKEQ. The CDR3 DNA sequence: TGTGCCAGCAGCCTGAACGACCAGGCTAGCGGGACCCTCTACGAGCAGTACTTC. It encodes CASSLNDQASGTLYEQYF.

This chain connects TRBV9 to TRBJ2-1; 7 positions match TRBD1. Germline CDR1 reads SGDLS; CDR2 reads YYNGEE. The length of the CDR3 is 18 residues. Losses at the gene ends were 2 bases for V and 0 bases for J; bases not matched to a gene: 11. This CDR3 reads CASSVRFGTASSYNEQFF. The CDR3 DNA reads TGTGCCAGCAGCGTCCGCTTCGGGACAGCCAGCTCCTACAATGAGCAGTTCTTC.

The chain employs TRBV7-2 and TRBJ2-1; D is perhaps TRBD1 (6 bases). The germline CDR1 and CDR2 sequences are SGHTA and FQGNSA. V lost 5 bases and J 6 bases, leaving 14 bases between the germline ends. CDR3 length: 14 residues. The CDR3 DNA sequence: TGTGCCAGCAGCCCTAGACAGGAGGCCAATGAGCAGTTCTTC. It translates to CASSPRQEANEQFF.

The chain combines TRBV7-6 with TRBJ2-2; possibly TRBD2 for D (6 bases). The CDR3 has 16 amino acids. Trimming took 1 base from V and 2 from J, leaving 11 bases between them. Looked up from germline, CDR1 is SGHVS and CDR2 is FNYEAQ. For the CDR3, the DNA is TGTGCCAGCAGCTTAGGGGTACTAGCAAACACCGGGGAGCTGTTTTTT. Amino acid sequence: CASSLGVLANTGELFF.

This chain joins TRBV5-6 and TRBJ1-5; 7 bases are a match to TRBD1. The germline V gene has CDR1 SGHDT and CDR2 YYEEEE. After removal of 0 bases from V and 11 bases from J, the junction contained 8 bases not matched to a gene. There are 14 residues in the CDR3. The CDR3 DNA is TGTGCCAGCAGCTTGGGACAGGGTTCAGTGGCCCAGCATTTT. It is translated as CASSLGQGSVAQHF.

Only a few counts were recorded for this clone. The genes are TRBV5-8 and TRBJ2-1; perhaps D is TRBD1 or TRBD2 (6 bases each). The CDR3 has 15 amino acids. Trimming removed 4 bases from V and 3 bases from J, with 14 bases in between. CDR1 is SGHTS and CDR2 is YDEGEE in the germline V gene. The CDR3 loop is CASSLGRGVYNEQFF. The DNA for the CDR3 is TGTGCCAGCAGCCTGGGTAGGGGGGTCTACAATGAGCAGTTCTTC.

The J gene is TRBJ2-7, the V gene TRBV6-1, with 8 bases matching TRBD1. The ends lost 7 bases at V and 6 bases at J; junction bases unmatched: 8. The germline CDR1 and CDR2 sequences are MNHNS and SASEGT. This CDR3 is built from 13 residues. The CDR3 DNA follows: TGTGCCAGCACCCAGGACAGGGCTCGCGAGCAGTACTTC. Residues: CASTQDRAREQYF.

This chain links TRBV7-2 with TRBJ1-2; no definite D call. Germline CDR1 and CDR2: SGHTA and FQGNSA. This CDR3 is built from 13 residues. V lost 3 bases, J lost 8 bases, and 13 bases lay in between. CDR3 nucleotides: TGTGCCAGCAGCTTGGAGAGGGTGGAAGGCTACACCTTC. This encodes CASSLERVEGYTF.

CDR3 nucleotides: TGTGCCAGCAGAGTGACTAGCGGCTCCTACGAGCAGTACTTC. Translating gives CASRVTSGSYEQYF. This chain connects TRBV11-2 to TRBJ2-7; 9 positions agree with TRBD2. From germline, CDR1 is SGHAT and CDR2 FQNNGV. There are 14 residues in the CDR3. The trim removed 6 bases at V and 0 bases at J, leaving 3 bases unmatched. The full variable domain, completed using reference TRBV11-2 and TRBJ2-7, is EAGVAQSPRYKIIEKRQSVAFWCNPISGHATLYWYQQILGQGPKLLIQFQNNGVVDDSQLPKDRFSAERLKGVDSTLKIQPAKLEDSAVYLCASRVTSGSYEQYFGPGTRLTVT.

The chain is built from TRBV7-3 and TRBJ2-2; no clear D gene. Germline CDR1 and CDR2: SGHTA and FQGTGA. Trimming left V 0 bases short and J 5 bases short, with 7 bases between. CDR3 length: 14 amino acids. The CDR3 nucleotides are TGTGCCAGCAGCTTAACGTTCCGGACCGGGGAGCTGTTTTTT. Amino acid sequence: CASSLTFRTGELFF.

The chain links TRBV19 to TRBJ1-1; D not resolved. CDR3 length: 15 residues. Trimming stripped 6 bases from V and 4 bases from J, with 18 bases between. The germline V gene has CDR1 LNHDA and CDR2 SQIVND (reference sequence). The CDR3 region has the DNA TGTGCCAGTAGCCTACTCGGGCGGGGATCCACTGAAGCTTTCTTT. Translation gives CASSLLGRGSTEAFF.

The CDR3 nucleotides read TGCGCCAGCAGTGAGTCCTACAGACTAGCGGGCTCTTTGGATACGCAGTATTTT. It yields the protein CASSESYRLAGSLDTQYF. The chain recombines TRBV10-2 with TRBJ2-3; 10 bases agree with TRBD2. Unmatched junction bases numbered 12, after V lost 0 bases and J lost 6 bases. This CDR3 contains 18 residues. Germline V gene data show CDR1 as WSHSY and CDR2 as SAAADI.

J is TRBJ1-2 and V is TRBV7-9; D is unresolved. CDR1 SEHNR and CDR2 FQNEAQ come from the germline V gene (reference sequence). The CDR3 has 13 amino acids. V was clipped by 6 bases and J by 6 bases, with 14 bases between them. CDR3 DNA: TGTGCCAGCAGTCAGGCCAGGAACGATGGCTACACCTTC. Its protein product is CASSQARNDGYTF.

This clone was observed once. The chain uses TRBV28 and TRBJ1-5; 10 bases are a match to TRBD1. Germline V CDR1 and CDR2: MDHEN, SYDVKM. The CDR3 is 15 amino acids. J gave up 6 bases and V 6 bases, and 8 bases lay outside the gene matches. CDR3: CASRAKTGGFQPQHF. CDR3 nucleotides: TGTGCCAGCAGAGCTAAGACAGGGGGCTTTCAGCCCCAGCATTTT.

The V gene is TRBV7-2, the J gene TRBJ2-5; 9 bases are a match to TRBD1. The CDR3 totals 17 residues. The germline gives CDR1 SGHTA, CDR2 FQGNSA. With V trimmed by 1 base and J by 5 bases, 11 bases remained unmatched. The DNA for the CDR3 is TGTGCCAGCAGCTTAGGGACAGGGGCTGGCCGGGCTGAGACCCAGTACTTC. The encoded protein is CASSLGTGAGRAETQYF.

V usage is TRBV7-8 and J usage is TRBJ2-7, with 7 bases identical to TRBD1. Trimming cost V 5 bases and J 5 bases; bases outside gene matches: 9. Germline V gene sequence: CDR1 SGHVS, CDR2 FQNEAQ. The CDR3 runs to 14 residues. The chain's CDR3 is CASSPLTGNHEQYF. DNA for the CDR3: TGTGCCAGCAGCCCGTTGACAGGGAACCACGAGCAGTACTTC.

V is TRBV7-2 and J is TRBJ1-2; D gene unclear. The CDR3 extends over 14 amino acids. V was clipped by 5 bases and J by 5 bases, with 15 bases between them. Germline CDR1 SGHTA, CDR2 FQGNSA. The CDR3 DNA reads TGTGCCAGCAGCATACCAGGAGTTTGGTATGGCTACACCTTC. This encodes CASSIPGVWYGYTF. The complete variable domain, with remaining parts taken from reference TRBV7-2 and TRBJ1-2, reads GAGVSQSPSNKVTEKGKDVELRCDPISGHTALYWYRQSLGQGLEFLIYFQGNSAPDKSGLPSDRFSAERTGGSVSTLTIQRTQQEDSAVYLCASSIPGVWYGYTFGSGTRLTVV.